The 8 T cell receptor beta chains reported below all come from one sample, sequenced in a study of T cell responses to AZD1222 COVID-19 vaccine. Libraries were prepared by immunoSEQ multiplex PCR; TCRdb keeps only in-frame clonotypes and omits some of them. Among tens of thousands of clones listed, 90% were seen once. Sequencing used peripheral blood, obtained 28 days after the second AZD1222 dose. Receptors originate from an adult who received the AZD1222 COVID-19 vaccine.

The genes are TRBV9 and TRBJ1-6; 7 bases align to TRBD1. The CDR3 runs 15 residues. From germline, CDR1 is SGDLS and CDR2 YYNGEE. The trim removed 0 bases at V and 9 bases at J, leaving 6 bases unmatched. The CDR3 DNA is TGTGCCAGCAGCGTAGAGGGGGCAAGGTTTTCACCCCTCCACTTT. Amino acid sequence: CASSVEGARFSPLHF. Based on the CDR3 plus reference TRBV9 and TRBJ1-6, the full variable domain is DSGVTQTPKHLITATGQRVTLRCSPRSGDLSVYWYQQSLDQGLQFLIQYYNGEERAKGNILERFSAQQFPDLHSELNLSSLELGDSALYFCASSVEGARFSPLHFGNGTRLTVT.

The table lists this clone with a count of one. The rearrangement uses TRBV9 and TRBJ2-2; TRBD2 matches at 7 bases. The CDR3 is made up of 16 amino acids. Trimming took 0 bases from V and 4 from J; bases not matched to a gene: 6. Germline V lookup: CDR1 SGDLS, CDR2 YYNGEE. CDR3 in DNA: TGTGCCAGCAGCGTAGTAGCAGGGAGGGGCACCGGGGAGCTGTTTTTT. Translating it yields CASSVVAGRGTGELFF.

This chain uses TRBV7-2 with TRBJ2-3; D remains unclear. Trimming pared 1 base from V and 2 bases from J, leaving 7 bases between. Germline CDR1 is SGHTA and CDR2 is FQGNSA. The CDR3 contains 14 residues. CDR3 sequence: CASSLVLHTDTQYF. The CDR3 DNA sequence: TGTGCCAGCAGCTTAGTATTACACACAGATACGCAGTATTTT.

The chain is built from TRBV21-1 and TRBJ1-5. TRBV21-1 represents a pseudogene. There are 15 residues in the CDR3. Here the CDR3 DNA reads TGTGCCAGCAGCAATAAGGGTGGTAGCAATCAGCCCCAGCATTTT. Translating it yields CASSNKGGSNQPQHF.

CDR3: CASSHGQYTGELFF. The CDR3 DNA reads TGTGCCAGCAGCCATGGACAGTACACCGGGGAGCTGTTTTTT. V is TRBV7-3 and J is TRBJ2-2; D might be TRBD1 (6 bases). This CDR3 spans 14 amino acids. The germline CDR1 and CDR2 sequences are SGHTA and FQGTGA. V was trimmed by 5 bases and J by 3 bases, leaving 10 bases between them.

This clone was observed a handful of times. In DNA, the CDR3 is TGTGCCAGCAGTTCCGGGACAGGGGGCGAGCAGTACTTC. Its protein product is CASSSGTGGEQYF. The rearrangement links TRBV12-3 or TRBV12-4 to TRBJ2-7; 11 bases are a match to TRBD1. Trimming at V came to 4 bases and at J to 6 bases, leaving 2 bases not matched to a gene. This CDR3 comprises 13 residues.

The genes are TRBV7-7 and TRBJ2-7, with D perhaps given as TRBD1 or TRBD2 (6 bases each). The germline CDR1 and CDR2 sequences are SSHAT and FNYEAQ (reference sequence). Trimming cost V 5 bases and J 7 bases, with 15 bases left between them. There are 13 residues in the CDR3. The CDR3 spells CASSPPGAGEQYF. The CDR3 region has the DNA TGTGCCAGCAGCCCCCCGGGGGCAGGAGAGCAGTACTTC.

The V call is TRBV5-1, the J call TRBJ2-2; tentatively, D is TRBD1 or TRBD2 (5 bases each). V dropped 3 bases and J dropped 1 base, with 13 bases sitting between them. CDR1 SGHRS and CDR2 YFSETQ come from the germline V gene. The CDR3 length is 16 residues. CDR3: CASSSLGTGNTGELFF. The CDR3 DNA sequence: TGCGCCAGCAGCTCTCTAGGGACGGGGAACACCGGGGAGCTGTTTTTT.